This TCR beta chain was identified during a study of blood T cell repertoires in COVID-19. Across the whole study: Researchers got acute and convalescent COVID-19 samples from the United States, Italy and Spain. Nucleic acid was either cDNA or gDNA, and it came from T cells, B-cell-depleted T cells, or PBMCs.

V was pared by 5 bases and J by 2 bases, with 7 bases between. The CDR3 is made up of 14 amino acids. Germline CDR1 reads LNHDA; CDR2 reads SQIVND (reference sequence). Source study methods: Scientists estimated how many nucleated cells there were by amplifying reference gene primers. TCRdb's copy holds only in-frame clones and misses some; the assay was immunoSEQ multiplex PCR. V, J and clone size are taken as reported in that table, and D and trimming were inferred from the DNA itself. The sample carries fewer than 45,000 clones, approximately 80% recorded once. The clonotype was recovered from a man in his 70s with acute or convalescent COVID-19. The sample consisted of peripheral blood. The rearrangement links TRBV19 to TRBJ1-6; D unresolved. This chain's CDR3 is CASSALAYNSPLHF. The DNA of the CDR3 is TGTGCCAGTAGTGCGCTTGCCTATAATTCACCCCTCCACTTT.